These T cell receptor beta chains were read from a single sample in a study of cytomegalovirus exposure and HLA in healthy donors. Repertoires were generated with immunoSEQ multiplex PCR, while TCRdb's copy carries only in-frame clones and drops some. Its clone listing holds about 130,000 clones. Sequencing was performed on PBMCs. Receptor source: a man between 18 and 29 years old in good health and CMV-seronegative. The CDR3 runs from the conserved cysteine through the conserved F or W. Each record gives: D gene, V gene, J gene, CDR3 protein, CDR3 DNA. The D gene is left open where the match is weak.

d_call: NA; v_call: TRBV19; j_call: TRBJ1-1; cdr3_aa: CASSIAESEAFF; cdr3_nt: TGTGCCAGTAGTATCGCAGAATCTGAAGCTTTCTTT
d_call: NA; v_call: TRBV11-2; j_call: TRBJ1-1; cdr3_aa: CASSIRQVVGTEAFF; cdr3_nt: TGTGCCAGCAGCATACGACAGGTTGTCGGCACTGAAGCTTTCTTT
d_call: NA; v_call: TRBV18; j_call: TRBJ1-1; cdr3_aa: CASSPDSPVEAFF; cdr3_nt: TGTGCCAGCTCACCGGACAGCCCCGTAGAAGCTTTCTTT
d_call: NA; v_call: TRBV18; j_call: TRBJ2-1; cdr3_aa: CASSPQGMAYNEQFF; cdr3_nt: TGTGCCAGCTCACCACAGGGGATGGCCTACAATGAGCAGTTCTTC
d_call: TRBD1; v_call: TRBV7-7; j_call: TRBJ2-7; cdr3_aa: CASSLAHGQGAEQYF; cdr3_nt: TGTGCTAGCAGCTTAGCTCATGGACAGGGGGCCGAGCAGTACTTC
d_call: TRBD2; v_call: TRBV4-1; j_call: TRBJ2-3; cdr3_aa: CASSQVFSGGPTDTQYF; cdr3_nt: TGCGCCAGCAGCCAAGTCTTTAGCGGGGGGCCGACAGATACGCAGTATTTT
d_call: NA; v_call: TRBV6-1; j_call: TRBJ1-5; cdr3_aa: CASSEPGVSQPQHF; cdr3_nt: TGTGCCAGCAGTGAACCAGGGGTTTCTCAGCCCCAGCATTTT
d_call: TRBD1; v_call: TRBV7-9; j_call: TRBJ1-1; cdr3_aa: CASSPGKGATEAFF; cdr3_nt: TGTGCCAGCAGTCCGGGGAAGGGGGCCACTGAAGCTTTCTTT
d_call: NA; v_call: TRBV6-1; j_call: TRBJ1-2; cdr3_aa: CARSQGQNYGYTF; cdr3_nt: TGTGCCAGATCTCAGGGGCAGAACTATGGCTACACCTTC
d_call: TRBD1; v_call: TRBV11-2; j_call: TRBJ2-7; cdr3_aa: CASSLDYRGPYEQYF; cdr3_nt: TGTGCCAGCAGCTTAGACTACAGGGGCCCCTACGAGCAGTACTTC
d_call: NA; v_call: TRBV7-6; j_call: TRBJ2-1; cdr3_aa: CASSLRLDYSYNEQFF; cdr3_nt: TGTGCCAGCAGCCTCCGACTCGACTACTCCTACAATGAGCAGTTCTTC
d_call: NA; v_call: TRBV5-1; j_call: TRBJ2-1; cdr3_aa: CASSLTGLTYNEQFF; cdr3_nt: TGCGCCAGCAGCTTGACCGGACTGACCTACAATGAGCAGTTCTTC
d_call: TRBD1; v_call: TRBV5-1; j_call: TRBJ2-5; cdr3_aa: CASSPSSGTGGMAQYF; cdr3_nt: TGCGCCAGCAGCCCAAGTAGCGGGACAGGGGGGATGGCCCAGTACTTC
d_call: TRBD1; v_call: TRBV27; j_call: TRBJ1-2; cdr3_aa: CASRPRGAYYGYTF; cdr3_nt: TGTGCCAGCAGACCCAGGGGGGCCTACTATGGCTACACCTTC
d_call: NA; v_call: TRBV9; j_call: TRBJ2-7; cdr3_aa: CASSVRLADYEQYF; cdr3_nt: TGTGCCAGCAGCGTAAGACTGGCGGACTACGAGCAGTACTTC
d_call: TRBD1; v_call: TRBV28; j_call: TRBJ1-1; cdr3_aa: CASSLQPGTGVRTEAFF; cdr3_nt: TGTGCCAGCAGCCTACAACCCGGGACAGGGGTTAGAACTGAAGCTTTCTTT
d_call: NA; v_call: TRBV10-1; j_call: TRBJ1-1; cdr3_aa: CASSGQRHEAFF; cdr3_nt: TGCGCCAGCAGTGGACAGCGCCACGAAGCTTTCTTT
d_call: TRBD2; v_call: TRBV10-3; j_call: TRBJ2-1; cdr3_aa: CAISDSGGAYNEQFF; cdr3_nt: TGTGCCATCAGTGATAGCGGGGGGGCATACAATGAGCAGTTCTTC
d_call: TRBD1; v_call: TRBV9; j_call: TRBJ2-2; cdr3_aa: CASRPSGGPITGELFF; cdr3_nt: TGTGCCAGCAGGCCGTCAGGGGGCCCGATCACCGGGGAGCTGTTTTTT
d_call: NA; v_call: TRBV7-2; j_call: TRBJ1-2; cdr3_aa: CASSPPGGLRRVGINGYTF; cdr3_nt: TGTGCCAGCAGCCCACCCGGAGGGCTTAGGAGGGTAGGGATTAATGGCTACACCTTC
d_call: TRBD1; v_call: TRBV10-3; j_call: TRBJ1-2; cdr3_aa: CAIGQDLFYGYTF; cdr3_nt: TGTGCCATCGGACAGGACCTCTTCTATGGCTACACCTTC
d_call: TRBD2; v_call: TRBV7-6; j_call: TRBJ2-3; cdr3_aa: CASSLEASGNTDTQYF; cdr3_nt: TGTGCCAGCAGCTTAGAGGCTAGCGGGAACACAGATACGCAGTATTTT
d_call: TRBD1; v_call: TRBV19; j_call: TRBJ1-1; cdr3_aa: CASRPSGQLARNTEAFF; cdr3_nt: TGTGCCAGTAGACCATCGGGACAGCTCGCAAGGAACACTGAAGCTTTCTTT
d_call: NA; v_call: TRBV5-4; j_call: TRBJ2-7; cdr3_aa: CAVGWRNYHLYEQYF; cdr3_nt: TGTGCTGTTGGGTGGCGGAACTACCATCTCTACGAGCAGTACTTC
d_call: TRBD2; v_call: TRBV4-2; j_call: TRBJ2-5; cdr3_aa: CASSQEGGLQETQYF; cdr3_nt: TGTGCCAGCAGCCAAGAGGGAGGGCTTCAAGAGACCCAGTACTTC
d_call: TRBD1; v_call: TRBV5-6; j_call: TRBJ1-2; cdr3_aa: CASSLARDRGGYGYTF; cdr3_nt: TGTGCCAGCAGCTTGGCCAGGGACAGGGGAGGATATGGCTACACCTTC
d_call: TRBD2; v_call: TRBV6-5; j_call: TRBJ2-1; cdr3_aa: CASSYSAGGYEQFF; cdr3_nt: TGTGCCAGCAGTTACTCGGCGGGGGGCTATGAGCAGTTCTTC
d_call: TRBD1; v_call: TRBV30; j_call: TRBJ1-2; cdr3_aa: CAWTEQGALTGYTF; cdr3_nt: TGTGCCTGGACGGAACAGGGGGCGCTAACGGGCTACACCTTC
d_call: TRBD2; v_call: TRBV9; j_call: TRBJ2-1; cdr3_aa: CASSARTSGGNEQFF; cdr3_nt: TGTGCCAGCAGCGCCAGGACTAGCGGGGGCAATGAGCAGTTCTTC
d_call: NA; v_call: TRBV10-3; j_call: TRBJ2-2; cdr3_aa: CAISEPPTGRGSNTGELFF; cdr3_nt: TGTGCCATCAGTGAGCCCCCAACCGGCCGAGGTTCGAACACCGGGGAGCTGTTTTTT
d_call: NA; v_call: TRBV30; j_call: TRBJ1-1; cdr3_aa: CAWSVGGGAFF; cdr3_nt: TGTGCCTGGAGTGTCGGCGGTGGAGCTTTCTTT
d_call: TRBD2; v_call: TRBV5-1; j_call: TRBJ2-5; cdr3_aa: CASSQKGWEGTHQETQYF; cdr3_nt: TGCGCCAGCAGCCAAAAGGGTTGGGAGGGGACTCACCAAGAGACCCAGTACTTC
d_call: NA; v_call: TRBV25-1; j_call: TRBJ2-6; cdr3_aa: CASSERTAYGDVLTF; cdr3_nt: TGTGCCAGCAGTGAAAGGACAGCGTATGGCGACGTCCTGACTTTC
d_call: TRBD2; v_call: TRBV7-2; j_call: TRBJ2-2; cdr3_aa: CASSLGSGSTGELFF; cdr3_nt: TGTGCCAGCAGCTTAGGAAGCGGGAGTACCGGGGAGCTGTTTTTT
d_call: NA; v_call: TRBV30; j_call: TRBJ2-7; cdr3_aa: CAADGAYEQYF; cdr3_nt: TGTGCCGCTGACGGGGCCTACGAGCAGTACTTC
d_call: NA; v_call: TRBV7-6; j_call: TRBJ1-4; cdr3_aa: CASSLGGAEIRLFF; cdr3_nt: TGTGCCAGCAGCTTAGGAGGTGCGGAGATACGACTGTTTTTT
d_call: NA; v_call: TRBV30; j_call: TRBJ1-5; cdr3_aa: CAWSTSPGHHQHF; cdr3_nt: TGTGCCTGGTCCACGAGCCCGGGACATCACCAGCATTTT
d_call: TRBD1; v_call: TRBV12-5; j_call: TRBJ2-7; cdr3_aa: CASGQQGVTGLEGSYEQYF; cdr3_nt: TGTGCTAGTGGCCAACAGGGGGTAACCGGCCTGGAGGGTTCCTACGAGCAGTACTTC
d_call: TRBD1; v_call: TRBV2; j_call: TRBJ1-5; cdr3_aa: CASNQDRVDNQPQHF; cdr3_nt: TGTGCCAGCAACCAGGACAGGGTAGACAATCAGCCCCAGCATTTT
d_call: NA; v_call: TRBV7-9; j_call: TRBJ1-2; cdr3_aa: CASSLLVGGPFLDGYTF; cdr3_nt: TGTGCCAGCAGCTTATTGGTGGGCGGGCCCTTCCTGGATGGCTACACCTTC
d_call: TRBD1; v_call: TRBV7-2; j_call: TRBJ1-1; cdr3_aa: CASSSRQGWTEAFF; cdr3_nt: TGTGCCAGCAGCTCGCGACAGGGTTGGACTGAAGCTTTCTTT
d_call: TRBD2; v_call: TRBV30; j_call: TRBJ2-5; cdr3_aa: CAWKAGVSQETQYF; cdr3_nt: TGTGCCTGGAAAGCGGGGGTTAGCCAAGAGACCCAGTACTTC